Below are 32 T cell receptor beta chains sequenced from a single sample in a study of T cells in Graves' hyperthyroidism and ophthalmopathy. RNA transcripts served as the template for amplifying TCR beta CDR3 regions. TCR CDR3 underwent first-round RT-PCR with the HTBI primer set. TCRdb itself ran the multiplex PCR reads through MiXCR, one entry per CDR3 protein. The sample shows 550,000 to 800,000 distinct CDR3 sequences, 17% of them seen only once. Material for sequencing was blood. All receptors derive from a man aged 50-59 years with Graves' hyperthyroidism.

There are many counts of this clonotype. The rearrangement links TRBV9 to TRBJ1-2, with a possible D match to TRBD1 (6 bases). Germline V CDR1 and CDR2: SGDLS, YYNGEE. CDR3 length: 13 amino acids. V lost 3 bases and J lost 5, with 11 bases in between. The CDR3 DNA reads TGTGCCAGCAGCGACAGGACAGCATATGGCTACACCTTC. It specifies CASSDRTAYGYTF. Together with reference TRBV9 and TRBJ1-2, the CDR3 gives the full variable domain: DSGVTQTPKHLITATGQRVTLRCSPRSGDLSVYWYQQSLDQGLQFLIQYYNGEERAKGNILERFSAQQFPDLHSELNLSSLELGDSALYFCASSDRTAYGYTFGSGTRLTVV.

The chain links TRBV15 to TRBJ2-7; D is possibly TRBD1 (7 bases). This CDR3 has 14 amino acids. Trimming cost V 8 bases and J 0 bases, with 14 bases left between them. The germline V gene encodes CDR1 LNHNV and CDR2 YYDKDF (reference sequence). CDR3 nucleotide sequence: TGTGCCACCGGGGGGACAGAGAGCTCCTACGAGCAGTACTTC. This encodes CATGGTESSYEQYF.

This clonotype was found many times. The chain is built from TRBV6-1 and TRBJ1-2, with 10 bases that match TRBD1. This CDR3 contains 14 residues. After removal of 5 bases from V and 4 bases from J, the junction contained 4 bases not matched to a gene. Germline V lookup: CDR1 MNHNS, CDR2 SASEGT. As DNA, the CDR3 is TGTGCCAGCAGTTATGACAGGGGGCCCTATGGCTACACCTTC. Its translation is CASSYDRGPYGYTF.

The chain links TRBV29-1 to TRBJ2-5; D remains unclear. V was pared by 8 bases and J by 7 bases, with 20 bases between. CDR1 and CDR2 from the germline V gene are SQVTM and ANQGSEA. The CDR3 is 13 residues long. The CDR3 nucleotides read TGCAGCACACATGGACGGATCCTGGGGACCCAGTACTTC. Protein product: CSTHGRILGTQYF. Drawing the rest from reference TRBV29-1 and TRBJ2-5, the complete variable domain is SAVISQKPSRDICQRGTSLTIQCQVDSQVTMMFWYRQQPGQSLTLIATANQGSEATYESGFVIDKFPISRPNLTFSTLTVSNMSPEDSSIYLCSTHGRILGTQYFGPGTRLLVL.

This clonotype was detected a few times. The rearrangement uses TRBV20-1 and TRBJ2-7; 11 bases align to TRBD2. The CDR3 has 15 amino acids. The germline gives CDR1 DFQATT, CDR2 SNEGSKA (reference sequence). V lost 2 bases to trimming and J lost 2 bases; unmatched junction nucleotides: 5. The CDR3 coding sequence is TGCAGTGCTAGACCTAGCGGGAGGACTACCTACGAGCAGTACTTC. This gives the protein CSARPSGRTTYEQYF.

This clonotype was recorded at least ten times. The genes are TRBV14 and TRBJ2-5; 11 bases map to TRBD2. V was clipped by 1 base and J by 2 bases; unmatched bases: 3. Looked up from germline, CDR1 is SGHDN and CDR2 is FVKESK. The CDR3 loop spans 16 amino acids. The CDR3 DNA is TGTGCCAGCAGCCAAGCCGGGACTAGCGGACAAGAGACCCAGTACTTC. It translates to CASSQAGTSGQETQYF.

This clonotype showed up just once. V gene TRBV20-1 combines with J gene TRBJ2-7; 7 positions match TRBD1. Trimming took 5 bases from V and 4 from J; bases not matched to a gene: 8. CDR1 and CDR2 from the germline V gene are DFQATT and SNEGSKA (reference sequence). The CDR3 is 13 residues long. The CDR3 region has the DNA TGCAGTGCTGAGGGACAGACTGGGTACGAGCAGTACTTC. Translating it yields CSAEGQTGYEQYF.

This clonotype was recorded at least ten times. The chain couples TRBV29-1 to TRBJ2-4; tentatively, D is TRBD1 (6 bases). Per the germline V gene, CDR1 is SQVTM and CDR2 is ANQGSEA. CDR3 length: 12 amino acids. Trimming cost V 5 bases and J 4 bases, with 9 bases left between them. The CDR3 bases are TGCAGCGTTTATGACAGGAAAAACATTCAGTACTTC. Amino acids: CSVYDRKNIQYF.

This clonotype was detected many times. DNA for the CDR3: TGTGCCAGCACCCTGGACCGGAAGAGCGGGGAGCTGTTTTTT. Encoded protein: CASTLDRKSGELFF. The chain employs TRBV27 and TRBJ2-2; the D is unclear. Germline CDR1 and CDR2: MNHEY and SMNVEV (reference sequence). CDR3 length: 14 amino acids. Between the trimmed V and J ends, which lost 7 bases and 7 bases, there was a span of 16 bases.

This clonotype was seen at least ten times. DNA of the CDR3: TGTGCCAGCAGTTCGGGACAGACGAACACTGAAGCTTTCTTT. It encodes CASSSGQTNTEAFF. V gene TRBV6-1 combines with J gene TRBJ1-1; 7 bases are a match to TRBD1. Germline CDR1 is MNHNS and CDR2 is SASEGT. The CDR3 extends over 14 amino acids. V shed 5 bases and J 1 base; nucleotides not matched to a gene: 4.

The chain carries TRBV10-3 and TRBJ1-6, with D tentatively TRBD1 (5 bases). This CDR3 comprises 15 residues. Germline V gene data show CDR1 as ENHRY and CDR2 as SYGVKD. Trimming removed 2 bases at V and 11 bases at J, with 16 bases between. CDR3 DNA: TGTGCCATCAGTGAGGTCGGGGACTACCGGACACCCCTCCACTTT. Translating it yields CAISEVGDYRTPLHF.

This clonotype was seen ten or more times. The chain carries TRBV7-2 and TRBJ2-5; D is undetermined. The CDR3 consists of 13 residues. Germline CDR1 reads SGHTA; CDR2 reads FQGNSA. V lost 1 base, J lost 4 bases, and 7 bases lay in between. The DNA of the CDR3 is TGTGCCAGCAGCTTAGGGATTGGAGAGACCCAGTACTTC. It translates to CASSLGIGETQYF.

This clonotype has ten or more counts. The J gene is TRBJ2-2, the V gene TRBV29-1, with unresolved D. Germline V CDR1 and CDR2: SQVTM, ANQGSEA. The CDR3 contains 13 residues. Trimming pared 6 bases from V and 0 bases from J, leaving 8 bases between. The CDR3 here is CSVRHANTGELFF. CDR3 in DNA: TGCAGCGTCAGGCATGCGAACACCGGGGAGCTGTTTTTT.

V and J are TRBV7-3 and TRBJ2-3; 11 bases map to TRBD2. Germline values: CDR1 SGHTA, CDR2 FQGTGA. V lost 5 bases and J lost 2; bases outside the gene matches: 6. CDR3 length equals 16 residues. CDR3: CASSLIAGGPTDTQYF. CDR3 bases: TGTGCCAGCAGCCTCATAGCGGGAGGGCCCACAGATACGCAGTATTTT.

The chain joins TRBV10-3 to TRBJ2-7; D ambiguous. Trimming removed 4 bases from V and 0 bases from J, with 16 bases in between. This CDR3 spans 16 amino acids. CDR1 is ENHRY and CDR2 is SYGVKD in the germline V gene. CDR3 DNA sequence: TGTGCCATCAGTGGGTCCCTGACGGCCAACTCCTACGAGCAGTACTTC. It specifies CAISGSLTANSYEQYF.

This clonotype occurred many times. The rearrangement links TRBV28 to TRBJ1-1; D remains unclear. Germline CDR1 MDHEN, CDR2 SYDVKM. V lost 8 bases, J lost 4 bases, and 8 bases lay in between. The CDR3 is 11 amino acids. The CDR3 is CASQGGTEAFF. Written as DNA, the CDR3 is TGTGCCAGCCAAGGAGGCACTGAAGCTTTCTTT.

V and J are TRBV28 and TRBJ2-7; no clear D gene. V was cut by 6 bases and J by 9 bases, with 18 bases left in between. Germline lookup yields CDR1 MDHEN and CDR2 SYDVKM. This CDR3 region has 13 residues. CDR3: CASSKSPTKWQYF. DNA for the CDR3: TGTGCCAGCAGCAAATCCCCTACGAAGTGGCAGTACTTC.

This clonotype was found many times. The chain couples TRBV7-2 to TRBJ2-1; the match to TRBD2 covers 9 bases. The CDR3 extends over 17 amino acids. Unmatched junction bases numbered 9, after V lost 5 bases and J lost 1 base. The germline CDR1 and CDR2 sequences are SGHTA and FQGNSA. The CDR3 DNA sequence: TGTGCCAGCAGCCTCCTATCGACTAGCGGTTCCTACAATGAGCAGTTCTTC. Translated, it gives CASSLLSTSGSYNEQFF.

V is TRBV7-9 and J is TRBJ2-1, with no clear D. Germline V CDR1 and CDR2: SEHNR, FQNEAQ (reference sequence). The CDR3 extends over 16 amino acids. V lost 1 base, J lost 3 bases, and 13 bases lay in between. The CDR3, as DNA: TGTGCCAGCAGCTTAGACACTCCGAAAGGCTACAATGAGCAGTTCTTC. It yields the protein CASSLDTPKGYNEQFF.

J is TRBJ2-5 and V is TRBV15; D possibly matches TRBD1 or TRBD2 (5 bases each). Germline assignment: CDR1 LNHNV and CDR2 YYDKDF (reference sequence). This CDR3 is 15 amino acids long. The V end lost 0 bases, the J end lost 4 bases, and 12 bases lay between the germline ends. The CDR3 region is CATSRDPSQGETQYF. CDR3 bases: TGTGCCACCAGCAGAGATCCTAGCCAGGGAGAGACCCAGTACTTC.

This clonotype was counted many times. The chain combines TRBV28 with TRBJ1-6, with D tentatively TRBD1 (6 bases). Germline lookup yields CDR1 MDHEN and CDR2 SYDVKM. V was shortened by 3 bases and J by 7 bases, with 10 bases between the two germline ends. This CDR3 spans 14 amino acids. The CDR3 region is CASSFQGGNSPLHF. The DNA for the CDR3 is TGTGCCAGCAGTTTTCAAGGGGGGAATTCACCCCTCCACTTT.

In regard to this clonotype: A much larger clone differs from this one at a single base, so this may be a read error. The chain carries TRBV27 and TRBJ1-1; 12 bases map to TRBD1. V lost 5 bases to trimming and J lost 6 bases; unmatched junction nucleotides: 10. CDR1 and CDR2 (germline): MNHEY, SMNVEV (reference sequence). The CDR3 runs to 16 residues. CDR3 region: CASSLGTGGRIAEAFF. Here the CDR3 DNA reads TGTGCCAGCAGTCTCGGGACAGGGGGCAGGATCGCTGAAGCTTTCTTT.

This clonotype was seen at least ten times. This chain uses TRBV19 with TRBJ2-7; tentatively, D is TRBD1 (6 bases). Germline loops: CDR1 LNHDA, CDR2 SQIVND (reference sequence). The CDR3 extends over 15 amino acids. The V end lost 5 bases, the J end lost 3 bases, and 17 bases lay between the germline ends. Here the CDR3 reads CASSSLPGHFYEQYF. The CDR3 nucleotides read TGTGCCAGTAGTTCCTTACCGGGACACTTCTACGAGCAGTACTTC.

This clonotype was observed a handful of times. V is TRBV2 and J is TRBJ2-1; possibly TRBD2 for D (6 bases). CDR1 SNHLY and CDR2 FYNNEI come from the germline V gene. Trimming removed 10 bases from V and 15 bases from J, with 13 bases in between. The CDR3 is 9 amino acids. The CDR3 is CATRGLAFF. The CDR3 nucleotides are TGTGCCACCCGGGGACTTGCGTTCTTC.

This clonotype was recorded at least ten times. This chain uses TRBV27 with TRBJ2-6; D is ambiguous. V lost 6 bases and J lost 0, with 6 bases in between. This CDR3 is 14 amino acids long. Germline-derived CDR1 and CDR2 are MNHEY and SMNVEV (reference sequence). The CDR3 is CASSDFSGANVLTF. The CDR3 DNA is TGTGCCAGCAGCGACTTCTCTGGGGCCAACGTCCTGACTTTC.

This clonotype was recorded at least ten times. The rearrangement uses TRBV7-2 and TRBJ2-7, with 11 positions matching TRBD2. The CDR3 runs to 14 residues. The V gene's germline CDR1 is SGHTA and CDR2 FQGNSA. With V trimmed by 11 bases and J by 3 bases, 9 bases remained unmatched. In nucleotides, the CDR3 is TGTGCCTCCACCCCCCTAGCGGGAGGCTACGAGCAGTACTTC. Its protein product is CASTPLAGGYEQYF. Drawing the rest from reference TRBV7-2 and TRBJ2-7, the complete variable domain is GAGVSQSPSNKVTEKGKDVELRCDPISGHTALYWYRQSLGQGLEFLIYFQGNSAPDKSGLPSDRFSAERTGGSVSTLTIQRTQQEDSAVYLCASTPLAGGYEQYFGPGTRLTVT.

This clonotype was seen once. Sequence at one end of the junction differs from germline and may be a read error. The rearrangement uses TRBV24-1 and TRBJ1-2; TRBD1 matches at 9 bases. CDR3 length equals 14 residues. The germline V gene has CDR1 KGHDR and CDR2 SFDVKD. This CDR3 is CATSDTGGANGFTF. The CDR3 DNA reads TGTGCCACCAGTGACACAGGGGGCGCCAATGGCTTCACCTTC.

To note about this clonotype: A much larger clone lies a single base off, so this may be a read error. The V call is TRBV28, the J call TRBJ2-7, with TRBD1 identical over 8 bases. Germline CDR1 is MDHEN and CDR2 is SYDVKM. There are 15 residues in the CDR3. V lost 6 bases to trimming and J lost 1 base; unmatched junction nucleotides: 8. DNA for the CDR3: TGTGCCAGCAGCCCCCCCAGGACAGGGTCCTACGAGCAGTACTTC. Residues: CASSPPRTGSYEQYF. The full variable domain, its missing parts supplied by reference TRBV28 and TRBJ2-7, is DVKVTQSSRYLVKRTGEKVFLECVQDMDHENMFWYRQDPGLGLRLIYFSYDVKMKEKGDIPEGYSVSREKKERFSLILESASTNQTSMYLCASSPPRTGSYEQYFGPGTRLTVT.

There are many counts of this clonotype. The CDR3, as DNA: TGTGCCAGCAGTTTAGGTTCCGGAAACGAGCAGTACTTC. Encoded protein: CASSLGSGNEQYF. The chain combines TRBV12-3 or TRBV12-4 with TRBJ2-7; the D is unclear. The length of the CDR3 is 13 residues. V lost 1 base and J lost 5, with 9 bases in between.

This chain uses TRBV7-9 with TRBJ2-1; D is perhaps TRBD1 (5 bases). This CDR3 spans 14 amino acids. Trimming took 6 bases from V and 10 from J, leaving 19 bases between them. The germline V gene encodes CDR1 SEHNR and CDR2 FQNEAQ (reference sequence). For the CDR3, the DNA is TGTGCCAGCAGATACCCATTAAGGGGAAACGAGCAGTTCTTC. Translating it yields CASRYPLRGNEQFF.

The table lists this clonotype with many counts. The chain carries TRBV28 and TRBJ1-1, with D unclear. The length of the CDR3 is 15 residues. V lost 3 bases to trimming and J lost 1 base, with 12 bases between them. Per germline, CDR1 MDHEN and CDR2 SYDVKM. CDR3 in DNA: TGTGCCAGCAGTTTGGCAAGGCTAAGGAACACTGAAGCTTTCTTT. It encodes CASSLARLRNTEAFF. Supplemented by reference TRBV28 and TRBJ1-1, the full variable domain reads DVKVTQSSRYLVKRTGEKVFLECVQDMDHENMFWYRQDPGLGLRLIYFSYDVKMKEKGDIPEGYSVSREKKERFSLILESASTNQTSMYLCASSLARLRNTEAFFGQGTRLTVV.

This clonotype came up a few times. The chain couples TRBV6-1 to TRBJ1-2; TRBD1 might be the D (5 bases). The V and J ends lost 6 bases and 8 bases respectively, with 19 bases between them. This CDR3 region has 14 residues. Looked up from germline, CDR1 is MNHNS and CDR2 is SASEGT. The CDR3 is CASRDDRRSLGYTF. The CDR3, as DNA: TGTGCCAGCAGAGACGACAGACGATCCTTGGGCTACACCTTC.